In its sample, the clone carrying this T cell receptor (beta chain) was seen once. This record comes from a study of STAT5B mutations in CD4+ large granular lymphocyte leukemia. This CDR3 is built from 18 residues. Germline V gene lookup returns CDR1 ENHRY and CDR2 SYGVKD. Germline trimming cut 0 bases from V and 7 bases from J; bases unmatched to any gene: 15. This was a survey-level run. Assay used: immunoSEQ multiplex PCR; TCRdb lists only in-frame clones, some missing. Here the sample spans 30,000 to 40,000 clones, roughly 76% being singletons. Sequencing input: CD4+ T cells from blood buffy coats. The source of this sequence is a human donor in good health. V usage is TRBV10-3 and J usage is TRBJ2-3, with TRBD2 identical over 8 bases. Here the CDR3 reads CAISESRLATRSNYTQYF. The CDR3 nucleotides read TGTGCCATCAGTGAGTCCCGACTAGCGACCCGTTCAAACTATACGCAGTATTTT.